These 5 T cell receptor beta chains were all obtained from the same sample, sequenced in a study of blood T cell repertoires in COVID-19. Assay used: immunoSEQ multiplex PCR; TCRdb lists only in-frame clones, some missing. The sample includes approximately 70,000 clones, more than 85% of them seen just once. The sample consisted of peripheral blood. These receptors originate from a man aged 35 to 55 with COVID-19, enrolled during active disease.

The chain carries TRBV5-1 and TRBJ2-5; D gene ambiguous. V lost 4 bases and J lost 4, with 8 bases in between. The CDR3 is 12 residues long. Germline assignment: CDR1 SGHRS and CDR2 YFSETQ. CDR3 nucleotide sequence: TGCGCCAGCAGCGCGGAGAGAGAGACCCAGTACTTC. Translation gives CASSAERETQYF.

The chain has TRBV9 and TRBJ2-6; TRBD1 matches at 7 bases. Germline lookup yields CDR1 SGDLS and CDR2 YYNGEE. The length of the CDR3 is 16 residues. Trimming at V came to 4 bases and at J to 0 bases, leaving 4 bases not matched to a gene. CDR3 protein: CASSRDSNSGANVLTF. The CDR3 DNA reads TGTGCCAGCAGCCGGGACAGCAACTCTGGGGCCAACGTCCTGACTTTC.

The V call is TRBV5-6, the J call TRBJ1-6; D is possibly TRBD1 (6 bases). Between the trimmed V and J ends, which lost 0 bases and 11 bases, there was a span of 12 bases. Germline CDR1 reads SGHDT; CDR2 reads YYEEEE. The length of the CDR3 is 14 residues. The chain's CDR3 is CASSLEWEGAPLHF. The CDR3, as DNA: TGTGCCAGCAGCTTGGAGTGGGAGGGGGCACCCCTCCACTTT.

The chain employs TRBV10-1 and TRBJ2-5; 12 positions match TRBD2. The J segment lost 2 bases and the V segment lost 5 bases, leaving 3 bases of the junction unmatched. CDR1 is WNHNN and CDR2 is SYGVQD in the germline V gene (reference sequence). The CDR3 covers 15 residues. The CDR3 sequence: CASSPLAGGQETQYF. The CDR3, as DNA: TGCGCCAGCAGTCCACTAGCGGGGGGACAAGAGACCCAGTACTTC.

V and J are TRBV2 and TRBJ2-7; TRBD1 aligns across 11 bases. The CDR3 covers 14 residues. Trimming removed 6 bases from V and 4 bases from J; junction bases left unmatched: 5. Germline CDR1 is SNHLY and CDR2 is FYNNEI. CDR3 protein: CASRQGQGVYEQYF. DNA for the CDR3: TGTGCCAGCAGGCAGGGACAGGGGGTTTACGAGCAGTACTTC. The whole variable domain, remainder taken from reference TRBV2 and TRBJ2-7, is EPEVTQTPSHQVTQMGQEVILRCVPISNHLYFYWYRQILGQKVEFLVSFYNNEISEKSEIFDDQFSVERPDGSNFTLKIRSTKLEDSAMYFCASRQGQGVYEQYFGPGTRLTVT.